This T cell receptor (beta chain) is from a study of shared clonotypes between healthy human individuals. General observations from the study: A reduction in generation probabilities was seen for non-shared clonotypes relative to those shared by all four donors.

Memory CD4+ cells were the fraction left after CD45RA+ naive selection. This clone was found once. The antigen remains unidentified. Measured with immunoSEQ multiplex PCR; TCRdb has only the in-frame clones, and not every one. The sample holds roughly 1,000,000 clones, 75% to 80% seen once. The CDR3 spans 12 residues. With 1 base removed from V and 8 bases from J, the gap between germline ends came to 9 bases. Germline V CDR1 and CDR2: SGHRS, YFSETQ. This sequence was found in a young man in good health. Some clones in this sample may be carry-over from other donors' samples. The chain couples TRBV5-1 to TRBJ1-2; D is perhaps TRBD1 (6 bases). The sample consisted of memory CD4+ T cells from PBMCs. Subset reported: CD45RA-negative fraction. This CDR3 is CASSLNRDGYTF. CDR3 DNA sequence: TGCGCCAGCAGCTTGAACAGGGACGGCTACACCTTC.